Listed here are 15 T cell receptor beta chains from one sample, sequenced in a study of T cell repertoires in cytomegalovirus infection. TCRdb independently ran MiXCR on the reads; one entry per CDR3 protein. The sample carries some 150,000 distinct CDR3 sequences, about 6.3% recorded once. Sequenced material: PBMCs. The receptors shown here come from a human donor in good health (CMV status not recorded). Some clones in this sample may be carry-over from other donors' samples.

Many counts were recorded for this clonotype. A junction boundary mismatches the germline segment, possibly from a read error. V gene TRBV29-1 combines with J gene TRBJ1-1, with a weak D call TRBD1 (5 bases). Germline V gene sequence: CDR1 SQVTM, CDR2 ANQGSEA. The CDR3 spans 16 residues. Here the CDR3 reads CSVEAEGQGWNTEAFF. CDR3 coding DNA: TGCAGCGTCGAAGCAGAGGGGCAGGGTTGGAACACTGAAGCTTTCTTT.

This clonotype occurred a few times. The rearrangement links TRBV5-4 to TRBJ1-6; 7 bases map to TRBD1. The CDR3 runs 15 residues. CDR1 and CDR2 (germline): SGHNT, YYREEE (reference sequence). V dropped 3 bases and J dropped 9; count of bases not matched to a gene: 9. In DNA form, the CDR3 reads TGTGCCAGCAGCTCCCACAGGGGACCGGGTTCACCCCTCCACTTT. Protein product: CASSSHRGPGSPLHF. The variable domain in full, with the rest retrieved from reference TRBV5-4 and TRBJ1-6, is ETGVTQSPTHLIKTRGQQVTLRCSSQSGHNTVSWYQQALGQGPQFIFQYYREEENGRGNFPPRFSGLQFPNYSSELNVNALELDDSALYLCASSSHRGPGSPLHFGNGTRLTVT.

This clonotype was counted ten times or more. The DNA for the CDR3 is TGTGCCAGTAGCGGACAGGGCTTCTACAATGAGCAGTTCTTC. It is translated as CASSGQGFYNEQFF. V gene TRBV28 combines with J gene TRBJ2-1, with TRBD1 matching 8 bases. In germline, CDR1 is MDHEN, CDR2 SYDVKM. V shed 9 bases, J shed 3 bases, and the junction held 7 bases outside the gene matches. The CDR3 covers 14 residues.

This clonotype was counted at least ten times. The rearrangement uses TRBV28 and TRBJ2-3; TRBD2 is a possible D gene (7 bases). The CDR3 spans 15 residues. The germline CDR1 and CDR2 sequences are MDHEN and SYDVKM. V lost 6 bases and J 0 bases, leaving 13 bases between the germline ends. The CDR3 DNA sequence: TGTGCCAGCAGGGAAAGGGGGGGTAGCACAGATACGCAGTATTTT. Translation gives CASRERGGSTDTQYF.

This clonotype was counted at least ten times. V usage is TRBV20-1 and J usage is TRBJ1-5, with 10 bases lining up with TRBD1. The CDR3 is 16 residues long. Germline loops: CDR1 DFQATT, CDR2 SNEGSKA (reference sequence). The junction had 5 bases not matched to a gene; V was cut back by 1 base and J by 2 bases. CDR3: CSARGDRGPRNQPQHF. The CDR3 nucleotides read TGCAGTGCTAGAGGGGACAGGGGACCTCGCAATCAGCCCCAGCATTTT.

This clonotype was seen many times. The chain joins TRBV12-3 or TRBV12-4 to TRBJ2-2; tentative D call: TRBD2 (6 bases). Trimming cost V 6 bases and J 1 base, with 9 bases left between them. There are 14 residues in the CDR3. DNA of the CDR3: TGTGCCAGCAGGGTGGAGGGGAACACCGGGGAGCTGTTTTTT. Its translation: CASRVEGNTGELFF.

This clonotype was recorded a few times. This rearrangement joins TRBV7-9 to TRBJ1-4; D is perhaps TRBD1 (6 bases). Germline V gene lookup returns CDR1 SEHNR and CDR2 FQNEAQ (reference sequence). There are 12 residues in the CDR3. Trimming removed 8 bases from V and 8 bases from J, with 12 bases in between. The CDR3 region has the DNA TGTGCCAGCTCTTGGGGGGGCGAAAAACTGTTTTTT. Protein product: CASSWGGEKLFF.

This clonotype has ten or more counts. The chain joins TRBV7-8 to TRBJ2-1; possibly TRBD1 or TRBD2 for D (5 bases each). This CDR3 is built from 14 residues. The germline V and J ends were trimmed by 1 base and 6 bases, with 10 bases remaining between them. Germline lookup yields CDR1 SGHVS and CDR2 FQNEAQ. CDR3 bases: TGTGCCAGCAGCTTAGATAGGGGAGCCAATGAGCAGTTCTTC. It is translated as CASSLDRGANEQFF.

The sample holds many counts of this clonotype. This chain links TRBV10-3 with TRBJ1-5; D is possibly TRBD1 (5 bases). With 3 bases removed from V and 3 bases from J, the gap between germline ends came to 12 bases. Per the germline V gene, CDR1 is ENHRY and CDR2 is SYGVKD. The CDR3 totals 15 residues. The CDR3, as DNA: TGTGCCATCAGTGACTTGGGACTGACCAATCAGCCCCAGCATTTT. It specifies CAISDLGLTNQPQHF.

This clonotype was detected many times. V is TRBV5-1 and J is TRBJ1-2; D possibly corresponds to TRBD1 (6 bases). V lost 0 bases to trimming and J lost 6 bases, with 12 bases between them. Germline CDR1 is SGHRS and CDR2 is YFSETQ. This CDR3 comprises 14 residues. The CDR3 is CASSLGGGENGYTF. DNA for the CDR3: TGCGCCAGCAGCTTGGGCGGGGGCGAGAATGGCTACACCTTC.

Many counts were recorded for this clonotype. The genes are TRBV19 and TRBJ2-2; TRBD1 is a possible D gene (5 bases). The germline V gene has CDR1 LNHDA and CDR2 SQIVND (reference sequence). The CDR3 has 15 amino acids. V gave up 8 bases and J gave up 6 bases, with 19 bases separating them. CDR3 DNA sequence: TGTGCCAGTTTACGACTTGACAGCCCCCCCGGGGAGCTGTTTTTT. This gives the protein CASLRLDSPPGELFF.

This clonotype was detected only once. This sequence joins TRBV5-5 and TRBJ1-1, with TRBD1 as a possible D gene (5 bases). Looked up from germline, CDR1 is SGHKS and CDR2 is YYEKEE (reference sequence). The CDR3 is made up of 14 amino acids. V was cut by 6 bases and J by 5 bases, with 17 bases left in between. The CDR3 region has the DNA TGTGCCAGCATCCGGGCGGGGGTTCAGACTGAAGCTTTCTTT. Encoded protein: CASIRAGVQTEAFF.

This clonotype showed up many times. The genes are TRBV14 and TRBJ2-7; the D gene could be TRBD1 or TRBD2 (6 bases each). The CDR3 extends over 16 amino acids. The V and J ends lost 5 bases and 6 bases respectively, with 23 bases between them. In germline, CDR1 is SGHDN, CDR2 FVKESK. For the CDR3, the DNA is TGTGCCAGCAGCAGAAGTGAGGGGGGACGTTTTGCCGAGCAGTACTTC. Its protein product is CASSRSEGGRFAEQYF.

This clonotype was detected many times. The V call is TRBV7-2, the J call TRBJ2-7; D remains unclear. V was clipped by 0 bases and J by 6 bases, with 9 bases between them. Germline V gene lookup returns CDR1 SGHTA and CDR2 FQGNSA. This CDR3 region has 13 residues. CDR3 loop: CASSLAPLSEQYF. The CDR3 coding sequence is TGTGCCAGCAGCTTAGCCCCGCTTTCCGAGCAGTACTTC.

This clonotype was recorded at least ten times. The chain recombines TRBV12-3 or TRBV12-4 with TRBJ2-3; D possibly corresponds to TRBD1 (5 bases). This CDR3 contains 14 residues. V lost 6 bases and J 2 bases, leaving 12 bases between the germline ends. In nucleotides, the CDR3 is TGTGCCAGCAGCCCTGGACATTCCACAGATACGCAGTATTTT. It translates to CASSPGHSTDTQYF.